Listed below are T cell receptor beta chains from one sample, sequenced in a study of T cells after yellow fever vaccination. Using its own MiXCR run on the 5' RACE reads, TCRdb lists one record per CDR3 protein. The sample includes around 200,000 distinct CDR3 sequences, approximately 11% of them seen just once. Sequencing was performed on CD8+ T cells sorted from PBMCs, taken 15 days after the yellow fever booster vaccination. Receptors were obtained from a man between 18 and 29 years old who received the YFV17D yellow fever vaccine. Both conserved end residues are part of each CDR3. Each record gives: J gene, clone size, V gene, D gene, CDR3 DNA, CDR3 protein. D genes are given only for firm matches. Some rows mark clone size as missing; the rest say once, few, many or name a class of expanded clone.

TRBJ2-1 | few | TRBV20-1 | TRBD2 | TGCAGTGCTAGAGATTTGCTAGCGGGGGACAATGAGCAGTTCTTC | CSARDLLAGDNEQFF
TRBJ2-1 | . | TRBV5-6 | TRBD2 | TGTGCCAGCACTCCACTAGCGGGGGGGTACAATGAGCAGTTCTTC | CASTPLAGGYNEQFF
TRBJ2-3 | few | TRBV12-3/TRBV12-4 | . | TGTGCCAGCAACCCTAGGACAGACACAGATACGCAGTATTTT | CASNPRTDTDTQYF
TRBJ2-5 | few | TRBV6-5 | TRBD1 | TGTGCCAGCAGCCGAACAGGGGAAGAGACCCAGTACTTC | CASSRTGEETQYF
TRBJ2-2 | . | TRBV7-6 | . | TGTGCCATCCCGGTGACAACCGGGGAGCTGTTTTTT | CAIPVTTGELFF
TRBJ2-7 | many | TRBV7-9 | . | TGTGCCAGCAGCTTGGGTCGCTACGAGCAGTACTTC | CASSLGRYEQYF
TRBJ2-7 | few | TRBV16 | . | TGTGCCAGCAGCCAATCGGTCGGGGCGTCCTACGAGCAGTACTTC | CASSQSVGASYEQYF
TRBJ1-4 | few | TRBV2 | . | TGTGCCAGCAGTGCGGCAAGGGGAACTACTAATGAAAAACTGTTTTTT | CASSAARGTTNEKLFF
TRBJ1-6 | . | TRBV6-2/TRBV6-3 | . | TGTGCCAGCAGTCCGTGGACGGAGAATTCACCCCTCCACTTT | CASSPWTENSPLHF
TRBJ2-3 | . | TRBV5-1 | TRBD1 | TGCGCCAGCAGCTCGGGGACAGGCTGGACAGATACGCAGTATTTT | CASSSGTGWTDTQYF
TRBJ2-1 | few | TRBV6-5 | TRBD1 | TGTGCCAGCAGTTACGGGACAGGGCTTTTCGATGAGCAGTTCTTC | CASSYGTGLFDEQFF
TRBJ2-5 | few | TRBV29-1 | TRBD2 | TGCAGCGTTGAGCTAGCGGGGGAGGAGGGAGAGACCCAGTACTTC | CSVELAGEEGETQYF
TRBJ2-7 | . | TRBV19 | TRBD1 | TGTGCCAGTAGTATAACAGGGGGGTTCCCCTACGAGCAGTACTTC | CASSITGGFPYEQYF
TRBJ2-7 | many | TRBV6-5 | . | TGTGCCAGCAGTTACACGGTTACCAACGAGCAGTACTTC | CASSYTVTNEQYF
TRBJ2-7 | few | TRBV25-1 | . | TGTGCCAGCAGTGACCCCAGCCTCGGGGACGAGCAGTACTTC | CASSDPSLGDEQYF
TRBJ1-2 | few | TRBV18 | . | TGTGCCAGCTCACCAAGTGGCAGAAACTATGGCTACACCTTC | CASSPSGRNYGYTF
TRBJ2-5 | few | TRBV27 | . | TGTGCCAGCAGTCCCCTCTGGTCGAACCAAGAGACCCAGTACTTC | CASSPLWSNQETQYF
TRBJ2-1 | . | TRBV12-3/TRBV12-4 | . | TGTGCCAGCAGTTTATCATACGGGACCTCCTTCGTCAATGAGCAGTTCTTC | CASSLSYGTSFVNEQFF
TRBJ1-1 | medium-sized | TRBV4-1 | . | TGCGCCAGCAGCCAAGTAGAAGTCGCGGCCGCTTTCTTT | CASSQVEVAAAFF
TRBJ2-1 | few | TRBV20-1 | . | TGCAGTGCTAGAGATTCTGGGAGTGCAGTCTCCTACAATGAGCAGTTCTTC | CSARDSGSAVSYNEQFF
TRBJ2-2 | . | TRBV7-8 | TRBD2 | TGTGCCAGCAGCTCCGGAAGACTAGCGGTTAACACCGGGGAGCTGTTTTTT | CASSSGRLAVNTGELFF
TRBJ2-2 | . | TRBV6-1 | TRBD1 | TGTGCCAGCACAGGGGGTAACACCGGGGAGCTGTTTTTT | CASTGGNTGELFF
TRBJ2-7 | . | TRBV7-9 | . | TGTGCCAGCAGCCCCAGAGGGGATTACGAGCAGTACTTC | CASSPRGDYEQYF
TRBJ2-7 | . | TRBV4-3 | TRBD2 | TGCGCCAGCAGCCAAGAGGTAGCGGGCTACGAGCAGTACTTC | CASSQEVAGYEQYF
TRBJ1-6 | once | TRBV27 | TRBD1 | TGTGCCAGCAGTTCGGGACAGGGAGTCTATTCACCCCTCCACTTT | CASSSGQGVYSPLHF
TRBJ1-2 | . | TRBV27 | . | TGTGCCAGCAGTTTATCAGGGAAGGGAGCGAACTATGGCTACACCTTC | CASSLSGKGANYGYTF
TRBJ2-2 | few | TRBV30 | . | TGTGCCTACGAGCCGGCCGGGGAGCTGTTTTTT | CAYEPAGELFF
TRBJ2-1 | few | TRBV6-5 | . | TGTGCCAGCAGTTACTCGCCGGGGGCGTATGAGCAGTTCTTC | CASSYSPGAYEQFF
TRBJ2-1 | many | TRBV19 | TRBD1 | TGTGCCACTCGGACAGGGTATATTGGTGAGCAGTTCTTC | CATRTGYIGEQFF
TRBJ1-2 | few | TRBV7-2 | TRBD1 | TGTGCCAGCAGCTTGACAGGGGGCGGGAATGGCTACACCTTC | CASSLTGGGNGYTF
TRBJ1-2 | . | TRBV3-1 | . | TGTGCCAGCAGCCAAGATGAAGGGAAGAGCTACACCTTC | CASSQDEGKSYTF
TRBJ1-1 | few | TRBV29-1 | TRBD1 | TGCAGCGTGAAGGGGGCGGACACTGAAGCTTTCTTT | CSVKGADTEAFF
TRBJ2-1 | few | TRBV6-2/TRBV6-3 | . | TGTGCCAGCAGCCCCGCCTTCGGGACGGGCTCCTACAATGAGCAGTTCTTC | CASSPAFGTGSYNEQFF
TRBJ2-7 | few | TRBV11-2 | . | TGTGCCAGCAGCAGGGCTATCGAGCAGTACTTC | CASSRAIEQYF
TRBJ2-1 | few | TRBV7-2 | TRBD2 | TGTGCCAGCAGCTATCATACTAGCGGGGGTTACAATGAGCAGTTCTTC | CASSYHTSGGYNEQFF
TRBJ1-1 | few | TRBV7-2 | . | TGTGCCAGCATGCCTATGGGGAACACTGAAGCTTTCTTT | CASMPMGNTEAFF
TRBJ2-3 | many | TRBV9 | TRBD2 | TGTGCCAGCAGCGTCCGACTGGCGGGGGGCACAGATACGCAGTATTTT | CASSVRLAGGTDTQYF